This T cell receptor beta chain was obtained from a study of blood T cell repertoires in COVID-19. For the study at large: Nucleic acid was either cDNA or gDNA, and it came from T cells, B-cell-depleted T cells, or PBMCs.

Libraries were prepared by immunoSEQ multiplex PCR; TCRdb keeps only in-frame clonotypes and omits some of them. The table shows 120,000 to 150,000 clones, with 80% occurring only once. Specimen: peripheral blood. This receptor was taken from a man between 60 and 75 years old with active or convalescent COVID-19.

The CDR3 here is CASSEGQGRTEAFF. The CDR3 nucleotides are TGTGCCAGCTCAGAGGGACAGGGAAGGACTGAAGCTTTCTTT. The chain couples TRBV18 to TRBJ1-1, with 9 bases identical to TRBD1. Trimming removed 5 bases from V and 5 bases from J; junction bases left unmatched: 6. Germline-derived CDR1 and CDR2 are KGHSH and LQKENI. The CDR3 runs to 14 residues.